This TCR beta chain was recovered during a study of CD8+ T cells in alopecia areata. As for the study in general: Severity among treated patients was scored by the percentage of scalp area affected. Study results and limitations: Higher clonality and more expanded CD8+ clones appeared in lesional than normal scalp. Significant decreases in scalp clonality and expanded CD8+ clones followed tofacitinib treatment.

Extraction and reverse transcription of RNA yielded cDNA as the sequencing template. Sequenced by immunoSEQ multiplex PCR; TCRdb stores in-frame clones only, minus some. Among 210,000 or so clones listed, approximately 72% were seen once. On this clone: Its antigen remains unidentified.

Germline CDR1 SGHNT, CDR2 YENEEA. The CDR3 is 12 amino acids. V gave up 0 bases and J gave up 5 bases, with 5 bases separating them. Treatment defined: oral pan-JAK inhibitor, 5-10 mg twice daily. The receptor comes from a human donor with alopecia areata. The chain joins TRBV11-3 to TRBJ2-7; no clear D gene. Specimen: CD4+ T cells sorted from blood, collected around week 44, from a patient treated with tofacitinib. CDR3 nucleotides: TGTGCCAGCAGCTTAGAGGGTAACGAGCAGTACTTC. Protein sequence: CASSLEGNEQYF.